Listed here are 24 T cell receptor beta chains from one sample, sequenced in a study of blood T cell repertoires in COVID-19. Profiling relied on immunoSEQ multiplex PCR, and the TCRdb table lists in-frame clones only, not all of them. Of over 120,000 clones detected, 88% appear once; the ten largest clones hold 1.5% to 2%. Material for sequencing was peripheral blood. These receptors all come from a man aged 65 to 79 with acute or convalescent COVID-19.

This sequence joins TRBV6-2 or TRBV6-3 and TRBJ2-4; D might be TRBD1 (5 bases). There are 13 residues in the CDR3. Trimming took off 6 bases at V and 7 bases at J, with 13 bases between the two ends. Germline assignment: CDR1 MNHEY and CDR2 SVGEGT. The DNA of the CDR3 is TGTGCCAGCAGCCGGACATCAGGGAACATTCAGTACTTC. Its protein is CASSRTSGNIQYF.

The CDR3 nucleotides read TGTGCCAGCAGTTCAACGACAGGGTTATTGAGCTACACCTTC. It codes for CASSSTTGLLSYTF. V usage is TRBV28 and J usage is TRBJ1-2; 7 nucleotides match TRBD1. Germline CDR1 is MDHEN and CDR2 is SYDVKM. The junction had 11 bases not matched to a gene; V was cut back by 4 bases and J by 9 bases. CDR3 length equals 14 residues.

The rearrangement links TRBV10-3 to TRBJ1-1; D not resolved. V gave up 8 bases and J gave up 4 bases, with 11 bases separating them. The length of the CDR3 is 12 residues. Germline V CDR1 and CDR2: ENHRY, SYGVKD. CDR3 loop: CAIRGEGTEAFF. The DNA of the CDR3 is TGTGCCATCCGCGGAGAGGGCACTGAAGCTTTCTTT.

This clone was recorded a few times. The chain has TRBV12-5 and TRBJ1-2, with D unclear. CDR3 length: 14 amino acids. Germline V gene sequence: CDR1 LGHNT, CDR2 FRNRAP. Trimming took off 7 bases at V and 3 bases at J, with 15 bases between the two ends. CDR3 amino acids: CASALRISDYGYTF. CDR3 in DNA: TGTGCTAGTGCCCTGAGGATATCAGACTATGGCTACACCTTC. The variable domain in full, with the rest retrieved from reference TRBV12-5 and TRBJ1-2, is DARVTQTPRHKVTEMGQEVTMRCQPILGHNTVFWYRQTMMQGLELLAYFRNRAPLDDSGMPKDRFSAEMPDATLATLKIQPSEPRDSAVYFCASALRISDYGYTFGSGTRLTVV.

The chain's CDR3 is CASSEGLGQGENYGYTF. The DNA for the CDR3 is TGTGCCAGCAGTGAGGGTCTAGGACAGGGCGAAAACTATGGCTACACCTTC. The genes are TRBV6-1 and TRBJ1-2; 8 bases are shared with TRBD1. J lost 2 bases, V lost 3 bases, and 11 bases had no gene match. In germline, CDR1 is MNHNS, CDR2 SASEGT. This CDR3 contains 17 residues.

The CDR3 sequence is CASRTSGRNSEQFF. The CDR3 DNA follows: TGTGCCAGCAGAACTAGCGGGAGAAACAGTGAGCAGTTCTTC. This rearrangement joins TRBV28 to TRBJ2-1, with 11 positions matching TRBD2. This CDR3 contains 14 residues. Trimming at V came to 6 bases and at J to 9 bases, leaving 7 bases not matched to a gene. Germline V CDR1 and CDR2: MDHEN, SYDVKM.

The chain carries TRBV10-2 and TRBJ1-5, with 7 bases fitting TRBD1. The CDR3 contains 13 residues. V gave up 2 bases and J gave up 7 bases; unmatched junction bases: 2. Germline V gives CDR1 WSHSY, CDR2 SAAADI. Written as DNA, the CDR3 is TGCGCCAGCAGTGAGCAGGGGGAACAGCCCCAGCATTTT. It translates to CASSEQGEQPQHF.

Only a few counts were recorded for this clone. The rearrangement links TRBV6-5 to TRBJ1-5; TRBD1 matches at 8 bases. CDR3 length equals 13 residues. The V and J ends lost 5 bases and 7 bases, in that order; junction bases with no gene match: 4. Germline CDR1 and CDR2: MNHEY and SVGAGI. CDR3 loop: CASSQDRDQPQHF. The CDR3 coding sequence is TGTGCCAGCAGTCAGGACAGGGACCAGCCCCAGCATTTT.

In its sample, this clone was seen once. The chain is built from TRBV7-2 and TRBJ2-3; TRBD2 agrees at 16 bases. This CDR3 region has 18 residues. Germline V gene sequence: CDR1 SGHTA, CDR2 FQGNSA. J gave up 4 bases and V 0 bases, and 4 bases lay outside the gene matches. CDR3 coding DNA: TGTGCCAGCAGCTTAGCGGGACTAGCGGGGGGGCCTGCAGATACGCAGTATTTT. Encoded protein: CASSLAGLAGGPADTQYF.

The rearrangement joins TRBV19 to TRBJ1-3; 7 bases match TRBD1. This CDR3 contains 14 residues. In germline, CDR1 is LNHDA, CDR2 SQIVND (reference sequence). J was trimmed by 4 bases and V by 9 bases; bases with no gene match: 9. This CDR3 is CASHNRGLGNTIYF. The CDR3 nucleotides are TGTGCCAGCCACAACAGGGGCCTGGGAAACACCATATATTTT.

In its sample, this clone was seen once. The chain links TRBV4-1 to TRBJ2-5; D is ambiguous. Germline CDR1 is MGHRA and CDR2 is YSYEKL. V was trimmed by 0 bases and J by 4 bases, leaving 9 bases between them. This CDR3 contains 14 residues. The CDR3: CASSQDDIRETQYF. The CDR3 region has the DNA TGCGCCAGCAGCCAAGATGACATCCGAGAGACCCAGTACTTC.

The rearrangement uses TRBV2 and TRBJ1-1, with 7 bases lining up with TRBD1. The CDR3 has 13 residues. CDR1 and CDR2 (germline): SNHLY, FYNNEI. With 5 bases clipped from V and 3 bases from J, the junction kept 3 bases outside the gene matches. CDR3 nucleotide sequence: TGTGCCAGCAGTCCCCAGGGGGACACTGAAGCTTTCTTT. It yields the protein CASSPQGDTEAFF.

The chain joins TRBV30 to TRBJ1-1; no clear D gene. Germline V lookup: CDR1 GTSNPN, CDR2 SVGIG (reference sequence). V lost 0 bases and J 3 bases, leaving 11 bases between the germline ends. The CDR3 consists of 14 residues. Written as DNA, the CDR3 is TGTGCCTGGAGTGTAACGGGTCTGCACACTGAAGCTTTCTTT. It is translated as CAWSVTGLHTEAFF. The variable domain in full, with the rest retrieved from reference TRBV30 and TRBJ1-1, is SQTIHQWPATLVQPVGSPLSLECTVEGTSNPNLYWYRQAAGRGLQLLFYSVGIGQISSEVPQNLSASRPQDRQFILSSKKLLLSDSGFYLCAWSVTGLHTEAFFGQGTRLTVV.

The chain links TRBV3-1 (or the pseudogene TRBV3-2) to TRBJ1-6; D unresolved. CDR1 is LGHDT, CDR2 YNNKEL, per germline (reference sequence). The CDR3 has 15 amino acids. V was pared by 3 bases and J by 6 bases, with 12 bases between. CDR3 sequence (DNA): TGTGCCAGCAGCCAGAATAGGCGGGTTAATTCACCCCTCCACTTT. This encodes CASSQNRRVNSPLHF.

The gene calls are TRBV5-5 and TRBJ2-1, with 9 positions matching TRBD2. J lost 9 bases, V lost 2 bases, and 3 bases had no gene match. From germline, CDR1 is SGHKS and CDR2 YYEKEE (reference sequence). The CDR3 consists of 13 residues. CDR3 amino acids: CASSFSGGSEQFF. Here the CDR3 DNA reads TGTGCCAGCAGCTTCAGCGGGGGGAGTGAGCAGTTCTTC.

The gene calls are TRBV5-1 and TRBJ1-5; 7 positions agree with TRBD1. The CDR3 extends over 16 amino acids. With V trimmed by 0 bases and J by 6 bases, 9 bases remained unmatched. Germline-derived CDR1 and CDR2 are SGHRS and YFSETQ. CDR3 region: CASSLDQDRYVQPQHF. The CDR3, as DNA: TGCGCCAGCAGCTTGGATCAGGACAGGTATGTTCAGCCCCAGCATTTT.

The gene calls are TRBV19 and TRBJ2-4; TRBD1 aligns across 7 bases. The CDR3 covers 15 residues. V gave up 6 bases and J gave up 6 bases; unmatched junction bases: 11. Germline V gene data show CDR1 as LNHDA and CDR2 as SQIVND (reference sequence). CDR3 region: CASSDWTGRGNIQYF. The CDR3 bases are TGTGCCAGTAGCGACTGGACAGGTAGGGGAAACATTCAGTACTTC.

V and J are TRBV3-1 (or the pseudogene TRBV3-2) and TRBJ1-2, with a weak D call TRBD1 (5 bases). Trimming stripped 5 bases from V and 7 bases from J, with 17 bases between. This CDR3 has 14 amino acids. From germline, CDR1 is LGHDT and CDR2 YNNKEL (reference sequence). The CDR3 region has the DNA TGTGCCAGCAGCGAAAGTTTGGGGGGTCTTGGCTACACCTTC. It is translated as CASSESLGGLGYTF.

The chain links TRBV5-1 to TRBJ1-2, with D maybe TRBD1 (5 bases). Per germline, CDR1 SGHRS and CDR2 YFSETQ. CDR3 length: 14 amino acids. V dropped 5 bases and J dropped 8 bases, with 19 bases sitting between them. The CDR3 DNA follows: TGCGCCAGCAGGGTGACAGCCTCGTATGGGGGCTACACCTTC. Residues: CASRVTASYGGYTF.

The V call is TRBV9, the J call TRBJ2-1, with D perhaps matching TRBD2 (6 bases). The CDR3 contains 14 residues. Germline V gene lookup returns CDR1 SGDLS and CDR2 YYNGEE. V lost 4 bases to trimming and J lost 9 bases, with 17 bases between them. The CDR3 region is CASSYRDSNLEQFF. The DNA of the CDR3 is TGTGCCAGCAGCTACCGGGACTCCAACCTTGAGCAGTTCTTC.

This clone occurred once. CDR3 residues: CASMTGEGNQPQHF. The DNA of the CDR3 is TGTGCCAGTATGACAGGGGAAGGCAATCAGCCCCAGCATTTT. The chain employs TRBV19 and TRBJ1-5; 8 positions match TRBD1. Germline V gives CDR1 LNHDA, CDR2 SQIVND (reference sequence). The CDR3 has 14 residues. The trim removed 7 bases at V and 2 bases at J, leaving 4 bases unmatched.

The CDR3 sequence: CASSSVAGASQETQYF. As DNA, the CDR3 is TGTGCCAGCAGCTCCGTAGCGGGAGCCTCCCAAGAGACCCAGTACTTC. The rearrangement links TRBV7-2 to TRBJ2-5; 9 nucleotides agree with TRBD2. In germline, CDR1 is SGHTA, CDR2 FQGNSA. With 4 bases clipped from V and 1 base from J, the junction kept 7 bases outside the gene matches. There are 16 residues in the CDR3.

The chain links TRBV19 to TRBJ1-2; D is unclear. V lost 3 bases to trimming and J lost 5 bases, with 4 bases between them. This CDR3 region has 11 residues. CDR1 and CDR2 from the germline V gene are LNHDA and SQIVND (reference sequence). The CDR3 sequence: CASSMYYGYTF. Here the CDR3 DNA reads TGTGCCAGTAGTATGTATTATGGCTACACCTTC. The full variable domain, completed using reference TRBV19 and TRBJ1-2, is DGGITQSPKYLFRKEGQNVTLSCEQNLNHDAMYWYRQDPGQGLRLIYYSQIVNDFQKGDIAEGYSVSREKKESFPLTVTSAQKNPTAFYLCASSMYYGYTFGSGTRLTVV.

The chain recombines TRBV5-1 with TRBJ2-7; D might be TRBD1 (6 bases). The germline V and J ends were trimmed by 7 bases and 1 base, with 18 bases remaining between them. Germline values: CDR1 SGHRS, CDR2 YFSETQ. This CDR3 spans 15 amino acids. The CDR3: CASSPTGSLSYEQYF. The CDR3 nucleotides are TGCGCCAGCTCGCCAACAGGGTCCCTTTCCTACGAGCAGTACTTC.